This TCR beta chain was captured in a study of control samples from healthy donors and cancer patients. The CDR3 length is 14 residues. The V segment lost 0 bases and the J segment 5 bases; nucleotides outside the gene matches: 4. Germline assignment: CDR1 SGHRS and CDR2 YFSETQ. Libraries were prepared by immunoSEQ multiplex PCR; TCRdb keeps only in-frame clonotypes and omits some of them. The sample records about 140,000 clones, more than 80% being singletons. This chain connects TRBV5-1 to TRBJ2-7; TRBD1 agrees at 8 bases. The source is a man between 18 and 35 years old in good health. Sequencing was performed on blood. The CDR3 protein is CASSLDEQGDEQYF. The CDR3 region has the DNA TGCGCCAGCAGCTTGGACGAACAGGGGGACGAGCAGTACTTC.